The 14 T cell receptor beta chains below come from one sample, sequenced in a study of CD8 T cells in Susac syndrome (dated by TCRdb to the late 2010s). The library was generated by the immunoSEQ multiplex PCR assay. RNA was extracted using the RNeasy kit, and about 0.45 to 1 microgram was reverse transcribed with random hexamers. TCRdb reanalyzed the raw reads on its own, using fastp at Q25 for trimming and MiXCR for clone calling, and kept in-frame beta chains. Rows are unified per CDR3 protein, each entry keeping the most common DNA and genes. The sample data list approximately 300,000 distinct CDR3 sequences, and almost 85% of these were observed just once. 0.21% of the sample rests with the top ten. The sequenced sample consisted of CD8+ T cells from PBMCs. The receptors originated from a human donor with multiple sclerosis.

The chain couples TRBV19 to TRBJ2-7, with D unresolved. CDR3 size: 12 residues. V lost 3 bases and J lost 3, with 6 bases in between. Looked up from germline, CDR1 is LNHDA and CDR2 is SQIVND (reference sequence). The CDR3 is CASSIPNYEQYF. CDR3 coding DNA: TGTGCCAGTAGTATCCCGAACTACGAGCAGTACTTC.

This sequence joins TRBV5-1 and TRBJ2-2; either TRBD1 or TRBD2 may fit D (5 bases each). The ends were cut back, 4 bases at V and 3 bases at J, with 16 bases in the middle. The germline CDR1 and CDR2 sequences are SGHRS and YFSETQ. The CDR3 has 16 residues. CDR3 DNA sequence: TGCGCCAGCAGCACCGGGACGGCCCCGTACACCGGGGAGCTGTTTTTT. It encodes CASSTGTAPYTGELFF. The entire variable domain, with the rest obtained from reference TRBV5-1 and TRBJ2-2, is as follows: KAGVTQTPRYLIKTRGQQVTLSCSPISGHRSVSWYQQTPGQGLQFLFEYFSETQRNKGNFPGRFSGRQFSNSRSEMNVSTLELGDSALYLCASSTGTAPYTGELFFGEGSRLTVL.

The genes are TRBV27 and TRBJ2-1, with D possibly being TRBD2 (5 bases). Trimming left V 5 bases short and J 3 bases short, with 17 bases between. The CDR3 totals 16 residues. Germline loops: CDR1 MNHEY, CDR2 SMNVEV (reference sequence). The CDR3 DNA reads as TGTGCCAGCAGTCCCGGGGTTGGCGGAAACTACAATGAGCAGTTCTTC. Amino acid sequence: CASSPGVGGNYNEQFF.

The V call is TRBV19, the J call TRBJ2-1; maybe TRBD1 (6 bases). This CDR3 region has 15 residues. The V gene's germline CDR1 is LNHDA and CDR2 SQIVND (reference sequence). Trimming took off 10 bases at V and 0 bases at J, with 16 bases between the two ends. For the CDR3, the DNA is TGTGCCACTTCCCTTCAGGGGAGCTCCTACAATGAGCAGTTCTTC. Protein sequence: CATSLQGSSYNEQFF.

The chain joins TRBV28 to TRBJ2-1; D is ambiguous. The V gene's germline CDR1 is MDHEN and CDR2 SYDVKM. This CDR3 is built from 13 residues. Trimming removed 8 bases from V and 0 bases from J, with 8 bases in between. The CDR3 DNA is TGTGCCAGCGACCGACGCTCCTACAATGAGCAGTTCTTC. It specifies CASDRRSYNEQFF.

This clonotype was picked up one time. The chain couples TRBV7-4 to TRBJ2-7; 7 bases are shared with TRBD1. With V trimmed by 2 bases and J by 3 bases, 4 bases remained unmatched. CDR1 is SGHVT and CDR2 is SQSDAQ in the germline V gene. This CDR3 contains 14 residues. CDR3 nucleotide sequence: TGTGCCAGCAGCTTACTCGACAGGGACTACGAGCAGTACTTC. It codes for CASSLLDRDYEQYF.

The CDR3 region is CASSLVGLAGGEQYF. Written as DNA, the CDR3 is TGTGCCAGCAGCTTAGTTGGGCTAGCGGGAGGCGAGCAGTACTTC. The gene calls are TRBV7-9 and TRBJ2-7; 11 nucleotides line up with TRBD2. Per germline, CDR1 SEHNR and CDR2 FQNEAQ (reference sequence). Losses at the gene ends were 1 base for V and 6 bases for J; bases not matched to a gene: 5. CDR3 length: 15 amino acids.

The V and J genes are TRBV14 and TRBJ2-7; TRBD1 aligns across 9 bases. CDR1 and CDR2 from the germline V gene are SGHDN and FVKESK. The CDR3 totals 17 residues. V lost 6 bases, J lost 0 bases, and 12 bases stayed unmatched. The CDR3, as DNA: TGTGCCAGCAGTGGACGACAGGGGGTTCTTCCCTCCTACGAGCAGTACTTC. Amino acids: CASSGRQGVLPSYEQYF.

V is TRBV15 and J is TRBJ2-7; 8 nucleotides match TRBD1. Germline CDR1 LNHNV, CDR2 YYDKDF (reference sequence). V shed 5 bases and J 1 base; nucleotides not matched to a gene: 7. The CDR3 is made up of 15 amino acids. For the CDR3, the DNA is TGTGCCACCAGCCCCCGGGGACAGGTTTCCTACGAGCAGTACTTC. This sequence encodes CATSPRGQVSYEQYF.

CDR3 coding DNA: TGTGCCAGCAGCCAATGGGGACAATTCCCCATGAACACTGAAGCTTTCTTT. Encoded protein: CASSQWGQFPMNTEAFF. The rearrangement joins TRBV3-1 to TRBJ1-1, with D tentatively TRBD1 (6 bases). The CDR3 has 17 residues. Germline values: CDR1 LGHDT, CDR2 YNNKEL (reference sequence). The germline V and J ends were trimmed by 2 bases and 0 bases, with 16 bases remaining between them.

This chain connects TRBV19 to TRBJ1-1; D gene ambiguous. V was cut by 8 bases and J by 0 bases, with 4 bases left in between. The CDR3 has 11 residues. CDR1 and CDR2 (germline): LNHDA, SQIVND (reference sequence). In DNA, the CDR3 is TGTGCCAGTCAAATGAACACTGAAGCTTTCTTT. Translated: CASQMNTEAFF.

The J gene is TRBJ1-5, the V gene TRBV18; 7 positions agree with TRBD1. The V segment lost 6 bases and the J segment 7 bases; nucleotides outside the gene matches: 12. The CDR3 covers 15 residues. Germline V gene sequence: CDR1 KGHSH, CDR2 LQKENI. CDR3 bases: TGTGCCAGCTCGTCGGACAGGACGGCAGGCCAGCCCCAGCATTTT. It is translated as CASSSDRTAGQPQHF.

The chain employs TRBV19 and TRBJ2-1; D is uncertain. Deletions cut 3 bases from V and 0 bases from J, with 6 bases between. The CDR3 loop spans 14 amino acids. From germline, CDR1 is LNHDA and CDR2 SQIVND (reference sequence). The CDR3 DNA is TGTGCCAGTAGTATTGGCTACTCCTACAATGAGCAGTTCTTC. Protein: CASSIGYSYNEQFF.

The chain links TRBV29-1 to TRBJ1-3; no definite D call. This CDR3 comprises 15 residues. V was cut by 1 base and J by 0 bases, with 10 bases left in between. Germline values: CDR1 SQVTM, CDR2 ANQGSEA. For the CDR3, the DNA is TGCAGCGTTGAAGCAGGCAGCTCCTCTGGAAACACCATATATTTT. Translated: CSVEAGSSSGNTIYF.